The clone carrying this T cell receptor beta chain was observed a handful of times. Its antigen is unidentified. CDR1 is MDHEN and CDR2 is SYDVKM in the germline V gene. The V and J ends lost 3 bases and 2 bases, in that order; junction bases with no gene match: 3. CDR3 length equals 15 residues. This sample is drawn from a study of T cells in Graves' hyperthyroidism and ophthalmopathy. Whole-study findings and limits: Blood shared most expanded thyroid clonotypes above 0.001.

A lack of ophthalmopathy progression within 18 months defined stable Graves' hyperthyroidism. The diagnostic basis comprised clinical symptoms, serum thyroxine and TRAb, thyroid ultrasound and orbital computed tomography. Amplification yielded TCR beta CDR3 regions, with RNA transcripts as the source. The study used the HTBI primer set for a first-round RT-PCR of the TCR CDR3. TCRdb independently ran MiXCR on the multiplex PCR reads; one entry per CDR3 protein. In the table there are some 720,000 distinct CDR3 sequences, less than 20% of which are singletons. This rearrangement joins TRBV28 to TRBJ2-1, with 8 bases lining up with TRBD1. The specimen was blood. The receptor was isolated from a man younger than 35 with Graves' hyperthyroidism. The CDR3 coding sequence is TGTGCCAGCAGTTTGACAGGGGCCGCCTACAATGAGCAGTTCTTC. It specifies CASSLTGAAYNEQFF.